One and the same sample provided the 11 T cell receptor beta chains below, sequenced in a study of T cell responses to AZD1222 COVID-19 vaccine. Here immunoSEQ multiplex PCR was the method, and the copy in TCRdb shows in-frame clones only, minus some. In the table there are tens of thousands of clones, around 90% of which are singletons. The material was peripheral blood, obtained on day 0 of AZD1222 vaccination. The receptors shown here come from an adult in good health.

The J gene is TRBJ1-2, the V gene TRBV6-5, with a tentative D call TRBD1 (5 bases). Germline-derived CDR1 and CDR2 are MNHEY and SVGAGI. The CDR3 is made up of 11 amino acids. Deletions cut 5 bases from V and 6 bases from J, with 7 bases between. The CDR3 loop reads CASSQGHGYTF. The CDR3, as DNA: TGTGCCAGCAGTCAGGGCCATGGCTACACCTTC.

The gene calls are TRBV12-5 and TRBJ1-2; D is ambiguous. The CDR3 extends over 14 amino acids. V was cut by 5 bases and J by 0 bases, with 10 bases left in between. Germline V gene lookup returns CDR1 LGHNT and CDR2 FRNRAP. The CDR3 protein is CASGPPTANYGYTF. The CDR3 DNA sequence: TGTGCTAGTGGTCCCCCCACAGCTAACTATGGCTACACCTTC.

The chain couples TRBV7-3 to TRBJ2-1; 7 nucleotides match TRBD2. The CDR3 extends over 14 amino acids. V dropped 7 bases and J dropped 12; count of bases not matched to a gene: 15. The germline V gene has CDR1 SGHTA and CDR2 FQGTGA. The CDR3: CASTKGTKLGAQFF. In DNA, the CDR3 is TGTGCCAGCACAAAGGGGACTAAGCTAGGGGCGCAGTTCTTC.

This clone was detected once. The V gene is TRBV10-3, the J gene TRBJ2-3, with 12 bases lining up with TRBD2. CDR1 is ENHRY and CDR2 is SYGVKD in the germline V gene. The CDR3 loop spans 19 amino acids. After removal of 0 bases from V and 4 bases from J, the junction contained 11 bases not matched to a gene. CDR3 region: CAISESSGLAGHVPDTQYF. The CDR3 DNA sequence: TGTGCCATCAGTGAGTCTTCAGGACTAGCGGGACACGTCCCAGATACGCAGTATTTT.

V gene TRBV7-9 combines with J gene TRBJ2-7; weak D call: TRBD2 (6 bases). This CDR3 region has 15 residues. V lost 1 base and J 5 bases, leaving 15 bases between the germline ends. CDR1 is SEHNR, CDR2 FQNEAQ, per germline (reference sequence). CDR3 nucleotides: TGTGCCAGCAGCTTAGGGGCCAGCGGGCGGGACGAGCAGTACTTC. It codes for CASSLGASGRDEQYF.

The chain carries TRBV4-1 and TRBJ2-5; D uncertain. The CDR3 is 14 amino acids. The ends were cut back, 1 base at V and 4 bases at J, with 10 bases in the middle. The germline gives CDR1 MGHRA, CDR2 YSYEKL. The CDR3 sequence: CASSQVSRSETQYF. The CDR3 bases are TGCGCCAGCAGCCAAGTTTCCAGGTCAGAGACCCAGTACTTC.

The chain is built from TRBV5-1 and TRBJ1-2; 7 bases match TRBD1. Germline CDR1 and CDR2: SGHRS and YFSETQ. Trimming removed 0 bases from V and 6 bases from J; junction bases left unmatched: 5. The CDR3 totals 14 residues. The DNA of the CDR3 is TGCGCCAGCAGCTTGGACAGGGGAGAGGATGGCTACACCTTC. Amino acids: CASSLDRGEDGYTF.

The rearrangement joins TRBV21-1 to TRBJ2-1. TRBV21-1 is marked as a pseudogene. The CDR3 runs to 19 residues. CDR3 sequence reads: CASSKVARDGFRTYNEQFF. The CDR3 bases are TGTGCCAGCAGCAAAGTCGCCAGGGACGGCTTTCGGACTTACAATGAGCAGTTCTTC.

Notes on this clone: Other nucleotide sequences from this sample produce the same CDR3. The CDR3 reads CASSPFGETQYF. The CDR3 coding sequence is TGTGCCAGCTCACCTTTCGGGGAGACCCAGTACTTC. The chain uses TRBV18 and TRBJ2-5; D unclear. CDR1 is KGHSH, CDR2 LQKENI, per germline. V shed 3 bases and J shed 5 bases, with 7 bases lying between them. This CDR3 has 12 residues.

This chain joins TRBV6-5 and TRBJ1-2; D might be TRBD1 (5 bases). The CDR3 spans 16 residues. Per the germline V gene, CDR1 is MNHEY and CDR2 is SVGAGI. Trimming left V 2 bases short and J 3 bases short, with 16 bases between. CDR3 nucleotides: TGTGCCAGCAGTTACACGGGAGCGAGGGGAGACTATGGCTACACCTTC. Translated, it gives CASSYTGARGDYGYTF.

This clone was counted a single time. The rearrangement joins TRBV9 to TRBJ2-5; D might be TRBD1 or TRBD2, each matching 5 bases. V was cut by 4 bases and J by 5 bases, with 15 bases left in between. Per germline, CDR1 SGDLS and CDR2 YYNGEE. The CDR3 length is 14 residues. CDR3 in DNA: TGTGCCAGCAGCCAGAGGGGAGTGTCCGAGACCCAGTACTTC. It codes for CASSQRGVSETQYF.